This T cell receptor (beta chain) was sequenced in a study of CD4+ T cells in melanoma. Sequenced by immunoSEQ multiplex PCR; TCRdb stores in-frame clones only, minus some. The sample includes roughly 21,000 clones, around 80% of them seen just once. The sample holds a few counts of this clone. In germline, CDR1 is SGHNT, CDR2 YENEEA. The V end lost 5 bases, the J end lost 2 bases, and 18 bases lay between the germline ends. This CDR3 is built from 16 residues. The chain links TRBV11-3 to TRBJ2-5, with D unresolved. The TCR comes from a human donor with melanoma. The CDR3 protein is CASSANKNGPQETQYF. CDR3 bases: TGTGCCAGCAGCGCCAACAAGAATGGACCTCAAGAGACCCAGTACTTC.